The clone carrying this T cell receptor (beta chain) has just a few counts. Antigen specificity is unknown. Germline CDR1 DFQATT, CDR2 SNEGSKA (reference sequence). V trimming: 4 bases; J trimming: 6 bases; junction bases outside the gene matches: 3. The CDR3 is 12 amino acids. TCRdb called the RT-PCR reads again in MiXCR, with one record for every CDR3 protein. The sample includes 450,000 to 600,000 distinct CDR3 sequences, around 8% of them seen just once. The sample comes from a study of response to subunit inactivated influenza vaccine. Whole-study results and caveats: Authors suggested few new T cells are recruited by each seasonal influenza vaccination.

The TCR comes from a man aged 50-75 years who received an inactivated influenza vaccine. The material was PBMCs from blood, obtained around 25 months after vaccination. The chain links TRBV20-1 to TRBJ2-1; 7 bases match TRBD1. The CDR3 sequence: CSATTGRNEQFF. The CDR3 nucleotides read TGCAGTGCTACGACAGGGCGCAATGAGCAGTTCTTC.